This TCR beta chain was identified in a study of CD8+ T cells in alopecia areata. Whole-study context: Oral tofacitinib (5 to 10 mg twice daily) was administered to treated patients. Patients given treatment had severity scored by the percentage of scalp area affected. Study results and caveats: Persistence of many expanded lesional clones was seen in scalp and blood during tofacitinib.

Germline V gene sequence: CDR1 MDHEN, CDR2 SYDVKM. The CDR3 length is 12 residues. Trimming took off 1 base at V and 6 bases at J, with 5 bases between the two ends. Sequencing relied on a cDNA template that was reverse transcribed from extracted RNA. The assay was immunoSEQ multiplex PCR, and TCRdb's table has in-frame clones only and misses some. This sample has tens of thousands of clones, with about two thirds found just once. A remark on this clone: The antigen remains undetermined.

Treatment defined: oral pan-JAK inhibitor, 5-10 mg twice daily. The chain has TRBV28 and TRBJ2-3, with unresolved D. The sequence came from a human donor with alopecia areata. Sequences were derived from CD8+ T cells sorted from blood, sampled at week 44, from a patient treated with tofacitinib. CDR3 residues: CASSLFPDTQYF. CDR3 nucleotides: TGTGCCAGCAGTTTATTCCCCGATACGCAGTATTTT.